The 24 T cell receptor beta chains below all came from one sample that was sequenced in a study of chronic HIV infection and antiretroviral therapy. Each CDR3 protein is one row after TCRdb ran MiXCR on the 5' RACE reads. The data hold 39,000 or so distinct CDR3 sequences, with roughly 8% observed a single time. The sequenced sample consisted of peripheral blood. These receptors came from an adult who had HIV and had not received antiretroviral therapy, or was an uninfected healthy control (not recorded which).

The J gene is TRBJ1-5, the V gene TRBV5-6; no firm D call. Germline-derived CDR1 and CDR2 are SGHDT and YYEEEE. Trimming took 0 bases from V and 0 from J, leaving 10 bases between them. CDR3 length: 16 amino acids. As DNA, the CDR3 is TGTGCCAGCAGCTTGGCCAGTCCCTATAGCAATCAGCCCCAGCATTTT. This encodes CASSLASPYSNQPQHF. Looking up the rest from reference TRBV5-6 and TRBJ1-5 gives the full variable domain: DAGVTQSPTHLIKTRGQQVTLRCSPKSGHDTVSWYQQALGQGPQFIFQYYEEEERQRGNFPDRFSGHQFPNYSSELNVNALLLGDSALYLCASSLASPYSNQPQHFGDGTRLSIL.

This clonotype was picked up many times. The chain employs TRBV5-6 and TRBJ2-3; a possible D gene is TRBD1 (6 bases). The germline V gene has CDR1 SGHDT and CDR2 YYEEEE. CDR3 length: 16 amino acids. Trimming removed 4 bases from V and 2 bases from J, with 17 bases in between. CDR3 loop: CASSKTGPLFTDTQYF. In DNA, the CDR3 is TGTGCCAGCAGCAAGACAGGCCCTCTTTTCACAGATACGCAGTATTTT.

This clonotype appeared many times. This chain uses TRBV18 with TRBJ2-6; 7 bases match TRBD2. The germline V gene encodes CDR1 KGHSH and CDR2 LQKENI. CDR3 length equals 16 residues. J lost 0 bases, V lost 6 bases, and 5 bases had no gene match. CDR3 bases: TGTGCCAGCTCCTCCGGGACTAACTCTGGGGCCAACGTCCTGACTTTC. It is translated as CASSSGTNSGANVLTF.

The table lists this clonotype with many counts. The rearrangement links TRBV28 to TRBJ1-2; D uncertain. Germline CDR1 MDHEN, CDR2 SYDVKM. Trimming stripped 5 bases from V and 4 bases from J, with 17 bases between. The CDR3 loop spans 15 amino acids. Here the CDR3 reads CASSPPATDVYGYTF. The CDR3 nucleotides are TGTGCCAGCAGTCCGCCCGCGACCGACGTCTATGGCTACACCTTC.

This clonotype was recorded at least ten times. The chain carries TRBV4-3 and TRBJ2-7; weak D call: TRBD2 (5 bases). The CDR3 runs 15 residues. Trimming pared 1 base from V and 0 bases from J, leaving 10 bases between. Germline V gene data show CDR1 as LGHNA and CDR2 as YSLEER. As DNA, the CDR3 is TGCGCCAGCAGCCAAGTAATAGCGAGCTCCTACGAGCAGTACTTC. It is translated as CASSQVIASSYEQYF.

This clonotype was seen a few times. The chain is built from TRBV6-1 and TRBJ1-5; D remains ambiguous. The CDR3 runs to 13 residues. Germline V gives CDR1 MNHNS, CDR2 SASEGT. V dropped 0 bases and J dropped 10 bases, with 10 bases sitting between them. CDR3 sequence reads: CASSEASVGPQHF. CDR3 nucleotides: TGTGCCAGCAGTGAAGCTTCCGTCGGACCCCAGCATTTT.

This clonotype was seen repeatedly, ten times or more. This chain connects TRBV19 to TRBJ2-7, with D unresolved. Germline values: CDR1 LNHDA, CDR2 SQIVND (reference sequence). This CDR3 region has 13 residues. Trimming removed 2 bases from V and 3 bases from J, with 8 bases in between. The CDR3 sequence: CASSITDLYEQYF. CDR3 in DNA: TGTGCCAGTAGTATAACTGACCTCTACGAGCAGTACTTC.

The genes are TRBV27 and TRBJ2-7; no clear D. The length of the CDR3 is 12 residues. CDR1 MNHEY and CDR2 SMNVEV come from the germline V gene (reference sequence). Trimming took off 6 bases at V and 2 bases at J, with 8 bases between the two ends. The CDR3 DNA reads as TGTGCCAGCAGCCACACCCCCTACGAGCAGTACTTC. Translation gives CASSHTPYEQYF.

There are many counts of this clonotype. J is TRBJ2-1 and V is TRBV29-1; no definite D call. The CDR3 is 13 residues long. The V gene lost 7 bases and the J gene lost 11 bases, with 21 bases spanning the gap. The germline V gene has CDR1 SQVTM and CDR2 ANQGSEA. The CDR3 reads CSATIQDQHKQFF. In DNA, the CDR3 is TGCAGCGCCACGATTCAAGATCAACATAAGCAGTTCTTC.

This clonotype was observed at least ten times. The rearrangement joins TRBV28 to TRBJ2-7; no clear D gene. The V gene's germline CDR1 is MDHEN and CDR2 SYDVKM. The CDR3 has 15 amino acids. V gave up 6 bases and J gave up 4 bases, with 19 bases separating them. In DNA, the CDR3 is TGTGCCAGCAGGCCCCTGACGCCTTTTGGGTACGAGCAGTACTTC. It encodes CASRPLTPFGYEQYF.

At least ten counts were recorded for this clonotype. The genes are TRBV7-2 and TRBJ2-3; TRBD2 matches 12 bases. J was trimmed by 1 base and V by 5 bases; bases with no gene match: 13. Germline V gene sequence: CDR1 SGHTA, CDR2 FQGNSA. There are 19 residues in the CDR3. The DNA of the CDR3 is TGTGCCAGCAGCCCTAGGGCGACTAGCGGGAGCTTGGGCACAGATACGCAGTATTTT. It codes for CASSPRATSGSLGTDTQYF.

The DNA of the CDR3 is TGTGCCAGCAGTTCTCAGGGGGCCCTTTTCTATGGCTACACCTTC. Translation: CASSSQGALFYGYTF. This chain connects TRBV28 to TRBJ1-2; 8 positions agree with TRBD1. V dropped 4 bases and J dropped 4; count of bases not matched to a gene: 8. Per the germline V gene, CDR1 is MDHEN and CDR2 is SYDVKM. The CDR3 runs to 15 residues.

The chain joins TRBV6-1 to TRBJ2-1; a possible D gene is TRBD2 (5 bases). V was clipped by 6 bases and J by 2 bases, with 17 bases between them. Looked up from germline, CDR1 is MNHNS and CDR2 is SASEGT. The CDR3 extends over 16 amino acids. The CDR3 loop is CASRFTDEGTYNEQFF. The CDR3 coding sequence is TGTGCCAGCAGATTTACTGATGAGGGCACCTACAATGAGCAGTTCTTC.

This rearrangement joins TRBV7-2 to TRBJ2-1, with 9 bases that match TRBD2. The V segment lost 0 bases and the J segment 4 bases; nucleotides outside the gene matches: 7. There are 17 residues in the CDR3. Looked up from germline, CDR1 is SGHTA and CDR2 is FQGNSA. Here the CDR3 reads CASSLALAGTPYNEQFF. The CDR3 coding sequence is TGTGCCAGCAGCTTAGCGCTAGCGGGGACCCCTTACAATGAGCAGTTCTTC.

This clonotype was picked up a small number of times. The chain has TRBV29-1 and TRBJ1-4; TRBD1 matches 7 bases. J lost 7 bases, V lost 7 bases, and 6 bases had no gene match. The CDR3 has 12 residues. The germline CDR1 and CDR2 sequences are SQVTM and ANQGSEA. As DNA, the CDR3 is TGCAGCGCCGAGGACAGGCGTGAAAAACTGTTTTTT. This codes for CSAEDRREKLFF.

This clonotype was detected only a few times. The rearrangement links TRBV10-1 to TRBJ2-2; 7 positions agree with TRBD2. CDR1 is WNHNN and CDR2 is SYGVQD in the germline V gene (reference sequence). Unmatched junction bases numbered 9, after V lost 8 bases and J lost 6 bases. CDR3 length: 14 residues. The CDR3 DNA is TGCGCCAGCTCGGAGGGAGGGTACGCCGGGGAGCTGTTTTTT. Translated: CASSEGGYAGELFF.

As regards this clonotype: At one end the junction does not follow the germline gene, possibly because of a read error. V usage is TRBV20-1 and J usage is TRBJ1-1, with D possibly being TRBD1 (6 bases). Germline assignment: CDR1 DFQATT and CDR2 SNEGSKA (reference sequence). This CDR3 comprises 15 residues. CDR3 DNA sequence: TGCAGTGCTCCCCGGGGGGGCACGGCGTACACTGAAACTTTCTTT. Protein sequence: CSAPRGGTAYTETFF.

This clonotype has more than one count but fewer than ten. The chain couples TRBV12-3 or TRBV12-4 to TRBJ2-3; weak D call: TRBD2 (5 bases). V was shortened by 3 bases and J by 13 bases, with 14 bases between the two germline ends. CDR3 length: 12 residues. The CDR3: CASSFRGDTKYF. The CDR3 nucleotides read TGTGCCAGCAGTTTTCGGGGAGATACTAAGTATTTT.

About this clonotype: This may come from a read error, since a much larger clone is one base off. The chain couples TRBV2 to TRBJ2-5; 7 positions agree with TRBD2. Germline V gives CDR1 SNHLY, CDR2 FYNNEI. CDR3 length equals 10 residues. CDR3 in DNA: TGTGCCAGCACGCGGGAGACCAAGTACTTC. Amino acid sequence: CASTRETKYF.

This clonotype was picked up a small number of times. The CDR3 loop is CASSFRLADLSYEQYF. CDR3 DNA sequence: TGTGCCAGCAGTTTTAGACTAGCCGACCTCTCCTACGAGCAGTACTTC. The chain recombines TRBV28 with TRBJ2-7, with 7 bases matching TRBD2. CDR1 and CDR2 from the germline V gene are MDHEN and SYDVKM. This CDR3 contains 16 residues. The J segment lost 0 bases and the V segment lost 3 bases, leaving 8 bases of the junction unmatched.

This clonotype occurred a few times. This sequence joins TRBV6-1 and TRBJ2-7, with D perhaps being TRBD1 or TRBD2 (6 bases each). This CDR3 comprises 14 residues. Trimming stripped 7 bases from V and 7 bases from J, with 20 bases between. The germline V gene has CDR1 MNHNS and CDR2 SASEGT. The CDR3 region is CASTDRGVLLEQYF. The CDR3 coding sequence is TGTGCCAGCACCGATAGGGGGGTCCTCCTGGAGCAGTACTTC.

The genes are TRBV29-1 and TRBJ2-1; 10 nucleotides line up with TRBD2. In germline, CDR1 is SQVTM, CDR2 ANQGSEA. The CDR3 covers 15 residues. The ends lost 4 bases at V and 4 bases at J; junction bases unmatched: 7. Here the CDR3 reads CSVARTSGKYNEQFF. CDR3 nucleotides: TGCAGCGTTGCGCGGACTAGCGGAAAATACAATGAGCAGTTCTTC.

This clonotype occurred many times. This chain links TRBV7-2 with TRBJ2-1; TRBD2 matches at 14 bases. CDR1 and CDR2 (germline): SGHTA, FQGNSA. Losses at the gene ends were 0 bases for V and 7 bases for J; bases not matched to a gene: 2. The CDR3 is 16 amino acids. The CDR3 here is CASSLAGTSGRNEQFF. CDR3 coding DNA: TGTGCCAGCAGCTTAGCCGGGACTAGCGGGAGAAATGAGCAGTTCTTC.

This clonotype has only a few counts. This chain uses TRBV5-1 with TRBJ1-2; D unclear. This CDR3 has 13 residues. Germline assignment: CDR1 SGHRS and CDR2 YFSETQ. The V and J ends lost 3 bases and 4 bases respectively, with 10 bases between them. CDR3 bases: TGCGCCAGCAGCTCGGACGGATTCTATGGCTACACCTTC. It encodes CASSSDGFYGYTF. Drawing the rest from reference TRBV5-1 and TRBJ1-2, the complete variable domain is KAGVTQTPRYLIKTRGQQVTLSCSPISGHRSVSWYQQTPGQGLQFLFEYFSETQRNKGNFPGRFSGRQFSNSRSEMNVSTLELGDSALYLCASSSDGFYGYTFGSGTRLTVV.